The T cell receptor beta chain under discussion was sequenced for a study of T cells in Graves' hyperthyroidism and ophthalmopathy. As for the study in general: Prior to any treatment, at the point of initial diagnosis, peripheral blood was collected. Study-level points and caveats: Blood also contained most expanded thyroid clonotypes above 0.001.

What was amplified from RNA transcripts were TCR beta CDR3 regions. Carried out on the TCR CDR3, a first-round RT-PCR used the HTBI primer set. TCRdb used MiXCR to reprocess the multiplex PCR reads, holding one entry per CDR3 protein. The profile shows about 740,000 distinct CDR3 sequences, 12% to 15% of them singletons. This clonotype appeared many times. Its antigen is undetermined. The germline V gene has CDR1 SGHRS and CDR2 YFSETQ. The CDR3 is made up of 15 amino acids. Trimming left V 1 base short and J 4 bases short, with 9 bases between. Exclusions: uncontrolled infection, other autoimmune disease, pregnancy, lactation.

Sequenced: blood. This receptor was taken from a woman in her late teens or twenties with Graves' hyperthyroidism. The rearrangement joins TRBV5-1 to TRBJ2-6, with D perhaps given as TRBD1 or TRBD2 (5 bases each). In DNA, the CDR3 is TGCGCCAGCAGCTTGACGGGGACCGGGGCCAACGTCCTGACTTTC. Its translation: CASSLTGTGANVLTF.